Detailed here is one T cell receptor beta chain. The data are from a study of CD8 T cells in Susac syndrome. The junction had 9 bases not matched to a gene; V was cut back by 6 bases and J by 13 bases. Germline values: CDR1 LGHDT, CDR2 YNNKEL (reference sequence). The CDR3 spans 13 residues. Random-hexamer reverse transcription was applied to about 0.45 to 1 ug RNA. TCRdb reprocessed the immunoSEQ multiplex PCR reads via MiXCR and lists one record per CDR3 protein. The sample holds about 100,000 distinct CDR3 sequences, approximately 95% seen once. V is TRBV3-1 and J is TRBJ2-1, with 10 bases that match TRBD2. The sample taken for sequencing was CD8+ T cells from PBMCs. This sequence originates from a human donor with Susac syndrome. The CDR3 bases are TGTGCCAGCAGACGAGCGGGGGGGTCCCATCAGTTCTTC. It yields the protein CASRRAGGSHQFF.